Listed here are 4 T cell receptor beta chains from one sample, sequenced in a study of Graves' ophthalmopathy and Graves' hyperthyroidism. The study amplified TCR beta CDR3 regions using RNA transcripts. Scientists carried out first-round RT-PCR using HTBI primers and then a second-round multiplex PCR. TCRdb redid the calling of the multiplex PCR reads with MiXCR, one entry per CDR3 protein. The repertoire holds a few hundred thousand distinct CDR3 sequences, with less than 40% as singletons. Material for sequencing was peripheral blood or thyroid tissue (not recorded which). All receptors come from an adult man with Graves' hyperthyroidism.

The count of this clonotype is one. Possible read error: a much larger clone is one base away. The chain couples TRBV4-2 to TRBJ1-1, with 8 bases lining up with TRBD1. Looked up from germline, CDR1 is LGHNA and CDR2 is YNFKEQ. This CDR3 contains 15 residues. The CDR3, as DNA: TGTGCCAGCAGCCTACAGGGGGGTCTCGACACTGAAGCTTCCTTT. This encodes CASSLQGGLDTEASF.

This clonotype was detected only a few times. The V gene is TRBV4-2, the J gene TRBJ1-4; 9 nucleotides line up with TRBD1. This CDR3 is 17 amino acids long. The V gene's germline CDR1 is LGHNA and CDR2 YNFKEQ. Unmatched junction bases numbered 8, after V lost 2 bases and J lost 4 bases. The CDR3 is CASSQLTGTGSNEKLFF. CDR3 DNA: TGTGCCAGCAGCCAACTCACCGGGACAGGGAGTAATGAAAAACTGTTTTTT.

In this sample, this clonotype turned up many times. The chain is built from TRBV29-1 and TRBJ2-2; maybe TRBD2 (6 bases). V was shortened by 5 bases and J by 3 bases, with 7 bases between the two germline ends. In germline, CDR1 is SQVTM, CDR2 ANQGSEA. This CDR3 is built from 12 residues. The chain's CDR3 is CSVIADTGELFF. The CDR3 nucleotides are TGCAGCGTTATAGCGGACACCGGGGAGCTGTTTTTT.

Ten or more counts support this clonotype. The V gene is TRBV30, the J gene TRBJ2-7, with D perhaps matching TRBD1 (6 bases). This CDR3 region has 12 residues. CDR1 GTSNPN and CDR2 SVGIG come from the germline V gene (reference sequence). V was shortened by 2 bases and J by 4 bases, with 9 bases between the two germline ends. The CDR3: CAWSRGQYEQYF. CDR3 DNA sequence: TGTGCCTGGAGTCGGGGACAATACGAGCAGTACTTC.